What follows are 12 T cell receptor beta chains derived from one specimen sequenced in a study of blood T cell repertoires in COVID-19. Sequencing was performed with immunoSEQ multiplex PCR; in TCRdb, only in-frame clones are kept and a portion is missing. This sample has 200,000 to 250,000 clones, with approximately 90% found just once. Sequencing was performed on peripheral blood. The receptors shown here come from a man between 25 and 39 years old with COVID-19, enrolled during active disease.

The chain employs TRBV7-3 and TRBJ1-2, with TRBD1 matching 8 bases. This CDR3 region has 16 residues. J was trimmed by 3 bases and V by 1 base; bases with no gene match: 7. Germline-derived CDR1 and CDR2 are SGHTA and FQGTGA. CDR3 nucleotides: TGTGCCAGCAGCTTAAGGGCAGGGGGCGCGGACTATGGCTACACCTTC. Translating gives CASSLRAGGADYGYTF.

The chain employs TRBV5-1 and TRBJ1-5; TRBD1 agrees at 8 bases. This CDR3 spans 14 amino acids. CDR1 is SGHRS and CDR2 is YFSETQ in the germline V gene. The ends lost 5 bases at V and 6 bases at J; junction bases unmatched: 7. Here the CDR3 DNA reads TGCGCCAGCAGTCTAGGGCAGGGGGCTCAGCCCCAGCATTTT. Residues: CASSLGQGAQPQHF.

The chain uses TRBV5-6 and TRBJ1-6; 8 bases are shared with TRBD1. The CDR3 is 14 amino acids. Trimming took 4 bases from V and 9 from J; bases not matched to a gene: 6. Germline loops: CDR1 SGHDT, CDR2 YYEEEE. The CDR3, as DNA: TGTGCCAGCAGCGATGGACAGGGACGTTCACCCCTCCACTTT. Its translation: CASSDGQGRSPLHF.

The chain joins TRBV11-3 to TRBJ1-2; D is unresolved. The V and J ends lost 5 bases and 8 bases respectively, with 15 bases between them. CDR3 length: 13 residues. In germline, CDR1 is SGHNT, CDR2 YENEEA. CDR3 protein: CASSVRPGGGYTF. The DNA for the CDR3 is TGTGCCAGCAGCGTGCGACCGGGCGGGGGCTACACCTTC.

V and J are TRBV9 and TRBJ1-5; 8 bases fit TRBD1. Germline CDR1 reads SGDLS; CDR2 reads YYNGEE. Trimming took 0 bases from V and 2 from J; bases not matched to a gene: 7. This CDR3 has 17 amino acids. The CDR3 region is CASSVGAGGKGNQPQHF. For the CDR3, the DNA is TGTGCCAGCAGCGTAGGGGCAGGGGGCAAGGGCAATCAGCCCCAGCATTTT.

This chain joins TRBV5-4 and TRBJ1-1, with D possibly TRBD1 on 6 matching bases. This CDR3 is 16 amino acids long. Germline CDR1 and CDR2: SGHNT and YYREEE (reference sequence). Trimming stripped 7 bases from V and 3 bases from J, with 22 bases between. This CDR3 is CASERLVGGPDTEAFF. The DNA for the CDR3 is TGTGCCAGCGAGCGTCTCGTGGGGGGGCCCGACACTGAAGCTTTCTTT.

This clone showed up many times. CDR3 sequence: CASSLDWTYNEQFF. In nucleotides, the CDR3 is TGTGCCAGCAGCTTAGACTGGACTTACAATGAGCAGTTCTTC. The chain has TRBV5-6 and TRBJ2-1; D is perhaps TRBD2 (5 bases). Trimming shortened V by 2 bases and J by 4 bases, and 10 bases separated the two germline ends. Germline-derived CDR1 and CDR2 are SGHDT and YYEEEE. This CDR3 has 14 amino acids.

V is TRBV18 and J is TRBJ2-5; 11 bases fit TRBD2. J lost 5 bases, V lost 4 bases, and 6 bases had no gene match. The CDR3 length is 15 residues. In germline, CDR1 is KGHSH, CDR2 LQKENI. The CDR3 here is CASSRIAGGPETQYF. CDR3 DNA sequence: TGTGCCAGCTCACGCATAGCGGGAGGGCCGGAGACCCAGTACTTC.

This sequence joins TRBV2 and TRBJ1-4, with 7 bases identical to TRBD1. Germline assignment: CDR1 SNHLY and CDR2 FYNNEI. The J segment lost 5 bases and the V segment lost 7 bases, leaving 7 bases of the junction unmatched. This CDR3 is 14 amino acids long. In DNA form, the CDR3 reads TGTGCCAGCACCCGGGGACAGCTGAATGAAAAACTGTTTTTT. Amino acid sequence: CASTRGQLNEKLFF.

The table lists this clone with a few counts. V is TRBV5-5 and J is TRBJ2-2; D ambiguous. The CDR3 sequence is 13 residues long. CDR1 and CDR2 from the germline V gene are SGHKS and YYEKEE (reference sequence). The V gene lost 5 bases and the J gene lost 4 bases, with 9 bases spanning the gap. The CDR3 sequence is CASSPGITGELFF. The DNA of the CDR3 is TGTGCCAGCAGTCCGGGTATCACCGGGGAGCTGTTTTTT.

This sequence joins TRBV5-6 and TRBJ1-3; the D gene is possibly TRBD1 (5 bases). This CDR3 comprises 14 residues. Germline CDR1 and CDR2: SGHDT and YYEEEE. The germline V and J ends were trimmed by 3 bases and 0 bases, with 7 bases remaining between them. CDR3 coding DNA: TGTGCCAGCAGCTCCACAGGCTCTGGAAACACCATATATTTT. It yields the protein CASSSTGSGNTIYF.

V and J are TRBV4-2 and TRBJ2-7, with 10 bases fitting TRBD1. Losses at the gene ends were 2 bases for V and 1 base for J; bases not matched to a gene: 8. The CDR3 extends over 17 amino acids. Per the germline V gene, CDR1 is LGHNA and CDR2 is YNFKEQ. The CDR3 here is CASSQSADRGMSYEQYF. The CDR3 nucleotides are TGTGCCAGCAGCCAAAGTGCGGACAGGGGGATGTCCTACGAGCAGTACTTC.